This entry lists 7 T cell receptor beta chains sequenced from one sample in a study of T cells in localized non-small cell lung cancer. Here immunoSEQ multiplex PCR was the method, and the copy in TCRdb shows in-frame clones only, minus some. This repertoire shows roughly 61,000 clones, 81% found once; its top ten account for approximately 4.7%. Material: PBMCs, obtained before any cancer treatment. The receptors were gathered from a man between 40 and 75 years old with stage II lung adenocarcinoma.

V and J are TRBV11-2 and TRBJ1-1; a possible D gene is TRBD1 (5 bases). V was shortened by 5 bases and J by 5 bases, with 12 bases between the two germline ends. The CDR3 is made up of 13 amino acids. Germline lookup yields CDR1 SGHAT and CDR2 FQNNGV. The chain's CDR3 is CASSRDPRTEAFF. In DNA form, the CDR3 reads TGTGCCAGCAGCCGGGACCCGAGGACTGAAGCTTTCTTT.

This clone was seen only a few times. As DNA, the CDR3 is TGTGCCAGCACCGACCTAGGACAGTTCGCTGAAGCTTTCTTT. Encoded protein: CASTDLGQFAEAFF. The J gene is TRBJ1-1, the V gene TRBV6-6; D is perhaps TRBD1 (6 bases). The CDR3 covers 14 residues. Germline V CDR1 and CDR2: MNHNY, SVGAGI (reference sequence). V lost 7 bases to trimming and J lost 6 bases, with 18 bases between them.

This chain connects TRBV15 to TRBJ2-1, with D unclear. The V end was cut by 5 bases, the J end by 5 bases, with 19 bases between. Germline CDR1 is LNHNV and CDR2 is YYDKDF (reference sequence). This CDR3 has 16 residues. CDR3 protein: CATSPDRSRTHNEQFF. Written as DNA, the CDR3 is TGTGCCACCAGCCCAGATCGTAGTCGAACGCACAATGAGCAGTTCTTC.

This clone occurred once. The chain carries TRBV7-2 and TRBJ2-3; D remains ambiguous. The V gene's germline CDR1 is SGHTA and CDR2 FQGNSA. Trimming pared 6 bases from V and 5 bases from J, leaving 9 bases between. The CDR3 extends over 12 amino acids. The CDR3: CASRLTGDTQYF. DNA for the CDR3: TGTGCCAGCAGGCTCACGGGAGATACGCAGTATTTT.

The chain employs TRBV14 and TRBJ2-5, with TRBD2 matching over 11 bases. V gave up 2 bases and J gave up 5 bases; unmatched junction bases: 10. This CDR3 spans 17 amino acids. Germline assignment: CDR1 SGHDN and CDR2 FVKESK. The CDR3 sequence is CASSQYRIAGGPETQYF. The CDR3 DNA sequence: TGTGCCAGCAGCCAATATCGAATAGCGGGAGGGCCCGAGACCCAGTACTTC. The variable domain in full, completed from reference TRBV14 and TRBJ2-5, reads EAGVTQFPSHSVIEKGQTVTLRCDPISGHDNLYWYRRVMGKEIKFLLHFVKESKQDESGMPNNRFLAERTGGTYSTLKVQPAELEDSGVYFCASSQYRIAGGPETQYFGPGTRLLVL.

This rearrangement joins TRBV20-1 to TRBJ2-6; D is undetermined. Germline lookup yields CDR1 DFQATT and CDR2 SNEGSKA (reference sequence). There are 11 residues in the CDR3. The V end lost 1 base, the J end lost 5 bases, and 0 bases lay between the germline ends. The CDR3 spells CSARGANVLTF. The CDR3 DNA sequence: TGCAGTGCTAGAGGGGCCAACGTCCTGACTTTC.

This chain connects TRBV15 to TRBJ2-7, with D tentatively TRBD1 (5 bases). Germline CDR1 reads LNHNV; CDR2 reads YYDKDF (reference sequence). The CDR3 consists of 13 residues. V lost 5 bases to trimming and J lost 3 bases, with 11 bases between them. The CDR3 DNA is TGTGCCACCAGCGGAGCCCAGGGCTACGAGCAGTACTTC. It translates to CATSGAQGYEQYF.